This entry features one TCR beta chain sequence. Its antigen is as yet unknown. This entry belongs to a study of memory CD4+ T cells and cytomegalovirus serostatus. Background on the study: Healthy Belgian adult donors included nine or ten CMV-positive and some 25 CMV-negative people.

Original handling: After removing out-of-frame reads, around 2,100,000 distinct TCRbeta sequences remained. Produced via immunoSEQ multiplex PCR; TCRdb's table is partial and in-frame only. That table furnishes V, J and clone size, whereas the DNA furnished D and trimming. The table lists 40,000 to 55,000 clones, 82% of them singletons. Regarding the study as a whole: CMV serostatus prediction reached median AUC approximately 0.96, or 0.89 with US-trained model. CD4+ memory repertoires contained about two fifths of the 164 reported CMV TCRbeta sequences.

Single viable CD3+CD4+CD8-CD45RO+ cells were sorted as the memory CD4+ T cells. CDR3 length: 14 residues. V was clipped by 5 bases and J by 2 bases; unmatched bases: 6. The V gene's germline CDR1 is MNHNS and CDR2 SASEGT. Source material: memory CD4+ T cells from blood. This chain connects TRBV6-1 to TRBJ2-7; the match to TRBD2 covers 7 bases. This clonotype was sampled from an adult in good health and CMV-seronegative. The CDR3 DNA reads TGTGCCAGCAGTTCAGGCGGGGGTACCTACGAGCAGTACTTC. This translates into CASSSGGGTYEQYF.